The 16 T cell receptor beta chains in this list originate from one sample, sequenced in a study of blood T cell repertoires in COVID-19. Assay: immunoSEQ multiplex PCR; the TCRdb copy retains only in-frame clones and omits some. This sample carries 97,000 or so clones, 90% of them seen once, and the ten largest clones take 4% to 6%. The sequenced sample consisted of peripheral blood. The receptors stem from a man aged 45-60 years with acute or convalescent COVID-19.

The chain has TRBV12-3 or TRBV12-4 and TRBJ2-1; 10 nucleotides agree with TRBD2. The CDR3 is 13 residues long. V shed 2 bases and J 9 bases; nucleotides not matched to a gene: 1. CDR3 coding DNA: TGTGCCAGCAGTTTAAGCGGGGGGGGTGAGCAGTTCTTC. This translates into CASSLSGGGEQFF.

The chain is built from TRBV6-5 and TRBJ1-5, with D possibly TRBD1 on 5 matching bases. Germline CDR1 reads MNHEY; CDR2 reads SVGAGI. The CDR3 consists of 14 residues. V was trimmed by 2 bases and J by 3 bases, leaving 8 bases between them. The CDR3, as DNA: TGTGCCAGCAGTTACAAGGGGCACAATCAGCCCCAGCATTTT. Translation gives CASSYKGHNQPQHF.

The count of this clone is one. The V and J genes are TRBV25-1 and TRBJ1-4, with TRBD1 matching 10 bases. There are 15 residues in the CDR3. V lost 5 bases, J lost 8 bases, and 8 bases stayed unmatched. Germline CDR1 reads MGHDK; CDR2 reads SYGVNS. The CDR3 here is CASSPRTGGEEKLFF. CDR3 sequence (DNA): TGTGCCAGCAGTCCTCGGACAGGGGGGGAGGAAAAACTGTTTTTT.

The CDR3 sequence: CASSFMTPNPFF. The CDR3, as DNA: TGTGCCAGCAGTTTTATGACTCCGAATCCTTTCTTT. This sequence joins TRBV12-3 or TRBV12-4 and TRBJ1-1; D unclear. Trimming took 3 bases from V and 12 from J, leaving 14 bases between them. The CDR3 consists of 12 residues.

This clone was detected only once. The V and J genes are TRBV24-1 and TRBJ2-1; 10 bases fit TRBD2. Germline V gene sequence: CDR1 KGHDR, CDR2 SFDVKD. The CDR3 totals 15 residues. The V and J ends lost 9 bases and 4 bases, in that order; junction bases with no gene match: 8. CDR3 in DNA: TGTGCCACCGAGTCTAGCGGGAGCGTTTACAATGAGCAGTTCTTC. This sequence encodes CATESSGSVYNEQFF.

The chain uses TRBV2 and TRBJ2-2, with D possibly TRBD1 on 6 matching bases. The CDR3 runs to 15 residues. The germline V and J ends were trimmed by 7 bases and 0 bases, with 12 bases remaining between them. Germline values: CDR1 SNHLY, CDR2 FYNNEI. CDR3: CASTMAGANTGELFF. CDR3 nucleotide sequence: TGTGCCAGCACCATGGCAGGGGCGAACACCGGGGAGCTGTTTTTT.

This sequence joins TRBV11-2 and TRBJ1-4; 9 positions match TRBD1. CDR1 is SGHAT, CDR2 FQNNGV, per germline. The J segment lost 9 bases and the V segment lost 6 bases, leaving 8 bases of the junction unmatched. This CDR3 comprises 14 residues. This CDR3 reads CASRIEQGAQKLFF. The CDR3 region has the DNA TGTGCCAGCAGAATCGAACAGGGGGCGCAAAAACTGTTTTTT.

The chain uses TRBV11-2 and TRBJ1-2; no clear D gene. Per the germline V gene, CDR1 is SGHAT and CDR2 is FQNNGV. The V and J ends lost 2 bases and 5 bases respectively, with 15 bases between them. This CDR3 comprises 15 residues. CDR3 sequence reads: CASSLSMEIFYGYTF. The CDR3 coding sequence is TGTGCCAGCAGCTTAAGTATGGAGATCTTTTATGGCTACACCTTC.

This chain connects TRBV24-1 to TRBJ2-3; 8 nucleotides line up with TRBD2. With 3 bases clipped from V and 0 bases from J, the junction kept 10 bases outside the gene matches. Germline assignment: CDR1 KGHDR and CDR2 SFDVKD. The CDR3 is 18 residues long. The CDR3, as DNA: TGTGCCACCAGTGATGGCGGGAGGCTAGCGGCTAGCACAGATACGCAGTATTTT. Its protein is CATSDGGRLAASTDTQYF.

The chain uses TRBV11-2 and TRBJ2-5, with TRBD1 identical over 10 bases. Germline V gene sequence: CDR1 SGHAT, CDR2 FQNNGV. This CDR3 comprises 16 residues. Losses at the gene ends were 4 bases for V and 5 bases for J; bases not matched to a gene: 10. The CDR3 protein is CASSSFGTGAGETQYF. Here the CDR3 DNA reads TGTGCCAGCAGCTCTTTCGGGACAGGGGCGGGTGAGACCCAGTACTTC.

This chain connects TRBV6-5 to TRBJ2-7; 11 nucleotides line up with TRBD2. V lost 9 bases and J lost 10; bases outside the gene matches: 5. The germline V gene has CDR1 MNHEY and CDR2 SVGAGI. The CDR3 is made up of 11 amino acids. The CDR3 reads CASSTSGKQYF. Here the CDR3 DNA reads TGTGCCAGTTCGACTAGCGGGAAACAGTACTTC.

V and J are TRBV9 and TRBJ2-2, with D possibly TRBD1 on 6 matching bases. In germline, CDR1 is SGDLS, CDR2 YYNGEE. Trimming cost V 0 bases and J 5 bases, with 8 bases left between them. The CDR3 has 14 residues. CDR3 protein: CASSVVQGTGELFF. CDR3 sequence (DNA): TGTGCCAGCAGCGTAGTTCAGGGGACCGGGGAGCTGTTTTTT.

The chain has TRBV2 and TRBJ2-7, with 9 bases aligning to TRBD1. CDR3 size: 15 residues. Germline-derived CDR1 and CDR2 are SNHLY and FYNNEI. Trimming removed 3 bases from V and 5 bases from J; junction bases left unmatched: 8. CDR3 sequence: CASSEGQGFLNEQYF. For the CDR3, the DNA is TGTGCCAGCAGTGAGGGACAGGGCTTTTTAAACGAGCAGTACTTC.

The chain employs TRBV24-1 and TRBJ1-1; no reliable D call. The CDR3 is 13 residues long. The germline CDR1 and CDR2 sequences are KGHDR and SFDVKD. V shed 4 bases and J shed 1 base, with 6 bases lying between them. The CDR3 spells CATSDHRNTEAFF. The CDR3 nucleotides read TGTGCCACCAGTGACCACAGGAACACTGAAGCTTTCTTT.

The CDR3 nucleotides read TGTGCCAGCAGCCACCCGCCGATGGGAAGCGGTTCACCCCTCCACTTT. Translating gives CASSHPPMGSGSPLHF. The V and J genes are TRBV11-2 and TRBJ1-6; no clear D gene. Germline V gene lookup returns CDR1 SGHAT and CDR2 FQNNGV. V lost 5 bases to trimming and J lost 9 bases, with 20 bases between them. The CDR3 totals 16 residues.

The chain uses TRBV6-1 and TRBJ1-2, with 10 bases fitting TRBD1. Germline V gene sequence: CDR1 MNHNS, CDR2 SASEGT. V gave up 0 bases and J gave up 6 bases; unmatched junction bases: 4. The CDR3 covers 15 residues. DNA for the CDR3: TGTGCCAGCAGTGAAGCGCGACAGGGGGCGCATGGCTACACCTTC. Its protein is CASSEARQGAHGYTF.